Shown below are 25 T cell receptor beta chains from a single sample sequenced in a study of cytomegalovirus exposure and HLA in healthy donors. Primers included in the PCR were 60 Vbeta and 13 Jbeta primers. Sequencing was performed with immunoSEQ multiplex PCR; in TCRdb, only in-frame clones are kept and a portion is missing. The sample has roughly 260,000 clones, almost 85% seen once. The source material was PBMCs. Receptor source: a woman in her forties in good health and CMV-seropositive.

CDR3 loop: CASSLVQGSSYNSPLHF. CDR3 DNA sequence: TGCGCCAGCAGCTTGGTACAGGGGAGCTCCTATAATTCACCCCTCCACTTT. The chain couples TRBV5-1 to TRBJ1-6; TRBD1 matches 7 bases. From germline, CDR1 is SGHRS and CDR2 YFSETQ. Trimming cost V 0 bases and J 0 bases; bases outside gene matches: 3. CDR3 length equals 17 residues. The full variable domain, rest sourced from reference TRBV5-1 and TRBJ1-6, is KAGVTQTPRYLIKTRGQQVTLSCSPISGHRSVSWYQQTPGQGLQFLFEYFSETQRNKGNFPGRFSGRQFSNSRSEMNVSTLELGDSALYLCASSLVQGSSYNSPLHFGNGTRLTVT.

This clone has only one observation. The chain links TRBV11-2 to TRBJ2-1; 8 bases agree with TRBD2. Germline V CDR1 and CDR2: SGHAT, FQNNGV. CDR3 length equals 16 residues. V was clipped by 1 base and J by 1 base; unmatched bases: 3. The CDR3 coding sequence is TGTGCCAGCAGCTTAGTAGCGGGGTTTTCCTACAATGAGCAGTTCTTC. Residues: CASSLVAGFSYNEQFF.

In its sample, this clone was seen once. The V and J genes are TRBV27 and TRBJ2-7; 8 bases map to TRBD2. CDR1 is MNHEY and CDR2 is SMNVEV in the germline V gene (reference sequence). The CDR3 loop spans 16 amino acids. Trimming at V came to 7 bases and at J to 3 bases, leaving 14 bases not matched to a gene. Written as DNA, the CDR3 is TGTGCCAGCATCACCACCAGGGCTAGCGGGCGCTACGAGCAGTACTTC. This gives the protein CASITTRASGRYEQYF.

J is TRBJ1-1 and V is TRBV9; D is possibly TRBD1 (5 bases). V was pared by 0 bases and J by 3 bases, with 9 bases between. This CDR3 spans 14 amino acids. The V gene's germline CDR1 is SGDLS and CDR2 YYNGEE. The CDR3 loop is CASSVGRADTEAFF. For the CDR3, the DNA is TGTGCCAGCAGCGTAGGCAGGGCTGACACTGAAGCTTTCTTT.

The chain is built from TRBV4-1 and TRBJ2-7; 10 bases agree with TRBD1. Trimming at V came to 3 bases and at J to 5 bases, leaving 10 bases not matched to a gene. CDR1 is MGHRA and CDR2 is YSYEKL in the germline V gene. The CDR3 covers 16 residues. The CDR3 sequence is CASSHLPGQGNDEQYF. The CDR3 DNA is TGCGCCAGCAGCCACCTACCGGGACAGGGGAACGACGAGCAGTACTTC.

This CDR3 reads CASSPSLRGAQYF. For the CDR3, the DNA is TGTGCCAGCAGCCCGTCCCTCAGGGGAGCGCAGTATTTT. The chain is built from TRBV5-6 and TRBJ2-3; perhaps TRBD1 as D (6 bases). The CDR3 is 13 amino acids. V was pared by 4 bases and J by 10 bases, with 16 bases between. From germline, CDR1 is SGHDT and CDR2 YYEEEE.

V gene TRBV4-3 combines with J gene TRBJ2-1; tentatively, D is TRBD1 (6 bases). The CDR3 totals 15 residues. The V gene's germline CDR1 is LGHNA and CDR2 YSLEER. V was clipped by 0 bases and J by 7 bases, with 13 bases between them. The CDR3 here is CASSQDGNRVNEQFF. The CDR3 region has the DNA TGCGCCAGCAGCCAAGATGGAAACAGGGTAAATGAGCAGTTCTTC.

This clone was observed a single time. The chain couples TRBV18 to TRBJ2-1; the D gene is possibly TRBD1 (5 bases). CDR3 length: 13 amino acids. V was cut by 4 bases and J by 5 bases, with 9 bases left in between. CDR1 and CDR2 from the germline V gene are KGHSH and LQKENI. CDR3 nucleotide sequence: TGTGCCAGCTCACGGGGCGGCGACAATGAGCAGTTCTTC. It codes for CASSRGGDNEQFF.

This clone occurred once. Written as DNA, the CDR3 is TGCGCCAGCAGCTTGCCCGACAGGGGTGGGACTGAAGCTTTCTTT. Its translation is CASSLPDRGGTEAFF. The chain is built from TRBV5-1 and TRBJ1-1; 8 positions agree with TRBD1. CDR3 length: 15 residues. The V gene's germline CDR1 is SGHRS and CDR2 YFSETQ. The V gene end was trimmed by 1 base and the J gene end by 5 bases; junction bases not matched to a gene: 7.

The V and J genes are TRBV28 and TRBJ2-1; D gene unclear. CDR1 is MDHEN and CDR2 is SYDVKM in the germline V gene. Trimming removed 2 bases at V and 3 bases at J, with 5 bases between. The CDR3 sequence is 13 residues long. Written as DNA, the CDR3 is TGTGCCAGCAGTTTAGGCAGCTACAATGAGCAGTTCTTC. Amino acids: CASSLGSYNEQFF.

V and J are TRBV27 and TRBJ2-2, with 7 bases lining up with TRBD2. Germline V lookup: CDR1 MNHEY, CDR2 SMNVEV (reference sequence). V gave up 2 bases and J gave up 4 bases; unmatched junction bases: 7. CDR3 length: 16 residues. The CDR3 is CASSLLAEGGTGELFF. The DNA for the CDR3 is TGTGCCAGCAGTTTACTAGCGGAGGGTGGCACCGGGGAGCTGTTTTTT.

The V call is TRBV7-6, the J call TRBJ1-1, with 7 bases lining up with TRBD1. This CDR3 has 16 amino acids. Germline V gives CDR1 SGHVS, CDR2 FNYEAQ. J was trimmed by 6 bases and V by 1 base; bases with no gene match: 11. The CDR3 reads CASSLGTGTALAEAFF. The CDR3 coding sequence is TGTGCCAGCAGCTTAGGGACCGGGACAGCTCTCGCTGAAGCTTTCTTT.

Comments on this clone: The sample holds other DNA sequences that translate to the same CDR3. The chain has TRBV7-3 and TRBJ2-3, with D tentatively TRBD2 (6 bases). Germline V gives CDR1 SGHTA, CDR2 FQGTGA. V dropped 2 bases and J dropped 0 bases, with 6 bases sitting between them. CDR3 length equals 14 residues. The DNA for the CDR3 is TGTGCCAGCAGCTTAGCGGGAAGCACAGATACGCAGTATTTT. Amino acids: CASSLAGSTDTQYF.

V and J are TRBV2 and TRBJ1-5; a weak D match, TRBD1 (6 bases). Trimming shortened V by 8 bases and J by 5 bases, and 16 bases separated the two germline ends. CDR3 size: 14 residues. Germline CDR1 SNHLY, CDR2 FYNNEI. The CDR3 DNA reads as TGTGCCAGCTGGGGGGGCGCCCTTTATCAGCCCCAGCATTTT. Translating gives CASWGGALYQPQHF.

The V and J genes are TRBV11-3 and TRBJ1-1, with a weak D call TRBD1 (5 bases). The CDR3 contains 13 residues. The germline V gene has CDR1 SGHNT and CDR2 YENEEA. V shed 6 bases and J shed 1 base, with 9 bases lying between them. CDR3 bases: TGTGCCAGCAGGCAGGGAACGAACACTGAAGCTTTCTTT. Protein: CASRQGTNTEAFF.

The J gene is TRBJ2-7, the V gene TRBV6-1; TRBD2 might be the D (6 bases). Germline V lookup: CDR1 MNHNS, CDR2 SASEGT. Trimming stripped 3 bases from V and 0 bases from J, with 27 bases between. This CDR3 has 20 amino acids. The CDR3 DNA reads TGTGCCAGCAGTGAGCGGGAACTTAGTTCGTACACCATTAGCTCCTACGAGCAGTACTTC. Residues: CASSERELSSYTISSYEQYF.

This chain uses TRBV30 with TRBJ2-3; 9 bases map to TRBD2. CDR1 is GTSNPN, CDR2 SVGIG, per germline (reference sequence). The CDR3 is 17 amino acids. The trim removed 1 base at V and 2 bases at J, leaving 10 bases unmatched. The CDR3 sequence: CAWSAVGLAGLTDTQYF. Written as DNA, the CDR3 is TGTGCCTGGAGTGCGGTGGGGCTAGCGGGGCTCACAGATACGCAGTATTTT.

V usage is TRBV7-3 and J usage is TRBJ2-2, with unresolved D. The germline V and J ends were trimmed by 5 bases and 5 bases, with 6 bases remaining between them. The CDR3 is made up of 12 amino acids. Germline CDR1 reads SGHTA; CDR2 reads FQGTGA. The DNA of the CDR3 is TGTGCCAGCAGCCCCCCAACCGGGGAGCTGTTTTTT. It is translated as CASSPPTGELFF.

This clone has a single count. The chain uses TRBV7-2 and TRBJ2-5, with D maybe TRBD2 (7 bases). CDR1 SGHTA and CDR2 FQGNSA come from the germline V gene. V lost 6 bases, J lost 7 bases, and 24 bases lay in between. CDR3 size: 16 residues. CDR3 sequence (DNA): TGTGCCAGCAGGGACGCGGGAGTGAGGGGGAGGGGGACCCAGTACTTC. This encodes CASRDAGVRGRGTQYF.

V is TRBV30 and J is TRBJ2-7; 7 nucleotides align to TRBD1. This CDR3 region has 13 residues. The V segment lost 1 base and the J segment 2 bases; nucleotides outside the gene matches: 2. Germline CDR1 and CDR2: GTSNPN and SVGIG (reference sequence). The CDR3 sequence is CAWSGQGPYEQYF. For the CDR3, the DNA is TGTGCCTGGAGTGGACAGGGCCCCTACGAGCAGTACTTC.

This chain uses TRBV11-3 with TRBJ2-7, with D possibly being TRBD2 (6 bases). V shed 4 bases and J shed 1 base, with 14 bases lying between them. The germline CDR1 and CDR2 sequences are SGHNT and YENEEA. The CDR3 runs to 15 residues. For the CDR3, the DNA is TGTGCCAGCAGCTCCCGGGAGCCGGGTTCCTACGAGCAGTACTTC. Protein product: CASSSREPGSYEQYF.

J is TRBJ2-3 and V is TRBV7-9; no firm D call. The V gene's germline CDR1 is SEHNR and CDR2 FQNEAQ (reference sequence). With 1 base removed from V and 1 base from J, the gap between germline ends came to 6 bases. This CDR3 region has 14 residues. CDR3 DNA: TGTGCCAGCAGCTTAGGCCAGGGCACAGATACGCAGTATTTT. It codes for CASSLGQGTDTQYF.

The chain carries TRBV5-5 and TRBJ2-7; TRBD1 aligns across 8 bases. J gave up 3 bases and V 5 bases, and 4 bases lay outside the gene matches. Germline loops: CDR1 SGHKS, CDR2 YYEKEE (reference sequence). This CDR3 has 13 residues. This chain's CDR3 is CASRLGQGYEQYF. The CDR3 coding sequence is TGTGCCAGCAGACTCGGACAGGGCTACGAGCAGTACTTC.

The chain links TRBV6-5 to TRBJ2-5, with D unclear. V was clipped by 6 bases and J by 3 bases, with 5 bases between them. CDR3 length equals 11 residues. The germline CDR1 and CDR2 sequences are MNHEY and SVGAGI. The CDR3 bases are TGTGCCAGCAGCCAAAAAGAGACCCAGTACTTC. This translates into CASSQKETQYF.

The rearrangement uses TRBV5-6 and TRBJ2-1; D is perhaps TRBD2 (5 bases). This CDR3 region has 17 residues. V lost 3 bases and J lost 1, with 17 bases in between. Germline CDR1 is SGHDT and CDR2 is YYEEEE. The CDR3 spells CASSWRTYRLSYNEQFF. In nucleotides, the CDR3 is TGTGCCAGCAGCTGGCGGACGTATAGACTATCCTACAATGAGCAGTTCTTC. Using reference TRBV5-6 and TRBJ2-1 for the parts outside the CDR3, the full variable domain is DAGVTQSPTHLIKTRGQQVTLRCSPKSGHDTVSWYQQALGQGPQFIFQYYEEEERQRGNFPDRFSGHQFPNYSSELNVNALLLGDSALYLCASSWRTYRLSYNEQFFGPGTRLTVL.